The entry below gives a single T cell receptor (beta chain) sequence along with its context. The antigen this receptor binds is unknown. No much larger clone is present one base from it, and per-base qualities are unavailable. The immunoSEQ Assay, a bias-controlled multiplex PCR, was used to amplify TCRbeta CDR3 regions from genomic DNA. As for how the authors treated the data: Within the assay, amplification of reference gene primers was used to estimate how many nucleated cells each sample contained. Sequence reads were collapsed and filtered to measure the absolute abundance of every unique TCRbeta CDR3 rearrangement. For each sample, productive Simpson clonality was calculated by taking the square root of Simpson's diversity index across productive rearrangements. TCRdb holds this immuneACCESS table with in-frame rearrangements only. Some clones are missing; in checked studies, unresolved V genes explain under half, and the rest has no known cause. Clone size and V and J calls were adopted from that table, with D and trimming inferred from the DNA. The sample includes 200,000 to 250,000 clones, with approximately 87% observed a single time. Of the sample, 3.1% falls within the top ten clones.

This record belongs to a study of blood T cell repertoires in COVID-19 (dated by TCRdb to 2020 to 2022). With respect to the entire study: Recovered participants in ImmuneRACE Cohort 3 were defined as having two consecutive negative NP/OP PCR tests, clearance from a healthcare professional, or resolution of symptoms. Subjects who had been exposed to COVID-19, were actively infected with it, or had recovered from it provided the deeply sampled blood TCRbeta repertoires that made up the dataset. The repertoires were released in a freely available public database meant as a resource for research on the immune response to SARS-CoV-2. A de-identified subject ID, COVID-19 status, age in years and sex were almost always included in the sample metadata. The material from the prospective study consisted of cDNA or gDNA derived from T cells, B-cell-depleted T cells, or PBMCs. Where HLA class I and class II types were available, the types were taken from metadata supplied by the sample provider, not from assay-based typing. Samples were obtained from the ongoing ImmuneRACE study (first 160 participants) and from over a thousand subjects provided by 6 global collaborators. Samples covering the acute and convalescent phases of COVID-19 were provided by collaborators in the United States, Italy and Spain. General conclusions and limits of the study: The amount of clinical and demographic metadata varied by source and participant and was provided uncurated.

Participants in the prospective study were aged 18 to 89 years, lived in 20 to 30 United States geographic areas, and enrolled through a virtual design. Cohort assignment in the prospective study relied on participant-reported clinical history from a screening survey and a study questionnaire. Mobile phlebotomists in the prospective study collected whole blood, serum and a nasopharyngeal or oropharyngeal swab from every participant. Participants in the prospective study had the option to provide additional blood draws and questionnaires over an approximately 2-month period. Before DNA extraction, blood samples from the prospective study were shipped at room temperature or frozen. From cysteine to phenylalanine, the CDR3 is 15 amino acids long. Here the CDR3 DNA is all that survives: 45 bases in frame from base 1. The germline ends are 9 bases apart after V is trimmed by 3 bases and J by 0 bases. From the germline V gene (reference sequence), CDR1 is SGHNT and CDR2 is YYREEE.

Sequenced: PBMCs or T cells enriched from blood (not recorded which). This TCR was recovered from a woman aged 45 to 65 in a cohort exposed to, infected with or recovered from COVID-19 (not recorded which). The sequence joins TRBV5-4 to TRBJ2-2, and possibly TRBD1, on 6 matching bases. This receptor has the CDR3 CASSSRGANTGELFF. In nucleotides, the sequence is TGTGCCAGCAGCTCCAGGGGAGCGAACACCGGGGAGCTGTTTTTT.